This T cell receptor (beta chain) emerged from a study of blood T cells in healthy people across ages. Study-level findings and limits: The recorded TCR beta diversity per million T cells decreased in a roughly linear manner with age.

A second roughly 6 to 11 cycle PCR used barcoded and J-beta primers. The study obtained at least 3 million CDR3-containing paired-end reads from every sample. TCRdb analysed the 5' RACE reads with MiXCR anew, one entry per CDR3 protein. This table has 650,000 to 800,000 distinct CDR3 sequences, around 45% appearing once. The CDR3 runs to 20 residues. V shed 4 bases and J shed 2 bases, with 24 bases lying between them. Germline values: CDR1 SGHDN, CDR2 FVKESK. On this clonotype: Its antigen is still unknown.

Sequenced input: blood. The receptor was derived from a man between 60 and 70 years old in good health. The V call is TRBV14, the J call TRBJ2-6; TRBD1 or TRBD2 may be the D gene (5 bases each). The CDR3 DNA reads TGTGCCAGCAGCCCTGGGACGGACGGCTTCCTGACCCCTGGGGCCAACGTCCTGACTTTC. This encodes CASSPGTDGFLTPGANVLTF.